The entry below gives a single T cell receptor beta chain sequence along with its context. This specimen comes from a study of regulatory T cells in long-lasting Graves disease. The time point: newly diagnosed GD, antithyroid drugs for less than 3 months. PBMCs provided the RNA from which the TCR library was made. V gave up 5 bases and J gave up 2 bases, with 21 bases separating them. The length of the CDR3 is 17 residues. Per germline, CDR1 MNHEY and CDR2 SVGEGT. With iRepertoire HTBI primers and Arm-PCR of CDR3 regions, TCR beta libraries were built. One entry per CDR3 protein, called by TCRdb with MiXCR from the multiplex PCR reads. Among about 530,000 distinct CDR3 sequences listed, around 15% were seen once. The same data also went into a second study, on T cells in Graves' hyperthyroidism and ophthalmopathy. From that second work: Exclusions: uncontrolled infection, other autoimmune disease, pregnancy, lactation. Blood held most thyroid clonotypes expanded above 0.001 frequency.

The source of this sequence is a woman aged 40-60 years with Graves disease. The material was peripheral blood mononuclear cells (PBMCs), obtained at new diagnosis, from a patient treated with antithyroid drugs. The chain joins TRBV6-2 or TRBV6-3 to TRBJ2-5; unclear D gene. The CDR3 region is CASSTLKSGIRQETQYF. The CDR3 DNA follows: TGTGCCAGCAGTACCCTCAAGTCTGGGATTAGACAAGAGACCCAGTACTTC.